This entry lists 20 T cell receptor beta chains sequenced from one sample in a study of T cells after yellow fever vaccination. In TCRdb, the 5' RACE reads were re-called with MiXCR into one record per CDR3 protein. Among under 500,000 distinct CDR3 sequences listed, about 17% were seen once. The sequencing here drew on PBMCs, taken before the yellow fever booster vaccination. Receptors were obtained from a man aged 18-30 years who received the YFV17D yellow fever vaccine.

This clonotype has a count of ten or more. The rearrangement links TRBV5-1 to TRBJ2-5, with 8 bases fitting TRBD1. The CDR3 totals 16 residues. V lost 0 bases, J lost 1 base, and 5 bases stayed unmatched. Germline lookup yields CDR1 SGHRS and CDR2 YFSETQ. CDR3 sequence reads: CASSLGPGGLQETQYF. The CDR3 DNA follows: TGCGCCAGCAGCTTGGGGCCAGGGGGCCTCCAAGAGACCCAGTACTTC.

This clonotype was seen a few times. V gene TRBV29-1 combines with J gene TRBJ2-3, with no clear D. Germline CDR1 reads SQVTM; CDR2 reads ANQGSEA. Trimming left V 4 bases short and J 2 bases short, with 10 bases between. This CDR3 is 13 amino acids long. CDR3 nucleotides: TGCAGCGTTGTGCCCACCGACACAGATACGCAGTATTTT. It is translated as CSVVPTDTDTQYF.

This clonotype was counted between two and nine times. This chain uses TRBV7-3 with TRBJ2-1; 7 bases are shared with TRBD2. V lost 2 bases to trimming and J lost 9 bases; unmatched junction nucleotides: 1. Per germline, CDR1 SGHTA and CDR2 FQGTGA. CDR3 length equals 12 residues. The CDR3 nucleotides are TGTGCCAGCAGCTTACCTAGCGGTGAGCAGTTCTTC. It encodes CASSLPSGEQFF. The variable domain in full, completed from reference TRBV7-3 and TRBJ2-1, reads GAGVSQTPSNKVTEKGKYVELRCDPISGHTALYWYRQSLGQGPEFLIYFQGTGAADDSGLPNDRFFAVRPEGSVSTLKIQRTERGDSAVYLCASSLPSGEQFFGPGTRLTVL.

This sequence joins TRBV6-2 or TRBV6-3 and TRBJ2-6, with D possibly being TRBD1 (5 bases). This CDR3 has 17 residues. Germline CDR1 reads MNHEY; CDR2 reads SVGEGT. V was shortened by 5 bases and J by 2 bases, with 16 bases between the two germline ends. The CDR3 DNA sequence: TGTGCCAGCAGTACGATTACAGGTTTCGCTGGGGCCAACGTCCTGACTTTC. It translates to CASSTITGFAGANVLTF.

This clonotype was observed a few times. This chain joins TRBV7-3 and TRBJ1-1, with D maybe TRBD1 (5 bases). CDR1 is SGHTA and CDR2 is FQGTGA in the germline V gene. Trimming removed 5 bases from V and 4 bases from J, with 11 bases in between. This CDR3 is built from 13 residues. CDR3 in amino acids: CASSRAGGTEAFF. The CDR3 DNA follows: TGTGCCAGCAGCCGCGCGGGGGGCACTGAAGCTTTCTTT.

The sample holds a few counts of this clonotype. The CDR3 spells CASSFRGGGRNEQFF. The CDR3 DNA reads TGTGCCAGCAGCTTTCGGGGGGGCGGACGGAATGAGCAGTTCTTC. The chain uses TRBV7-2 and TRBJ2-1, with TRBD2 identical over 8 bases. The CDR3 length is 15 residues. J lost 7 bases, V lost 3 bases, and 8 bases had no gene match. Germline assignment: CDR1 SGHTA and CDR2 FQGNSA. The variable domain in full, with the rest retrieved from reference TRBV7-2 and TRBJ2-1, is GAGVSQSPSNKVTEKGKDVELRCDPISGHTALYWYRQSLGQGLEFLIYFQGNSAPDKSGLPSDRFSAERTGGSVSTLTIQRTQQEDSAVYLCASSFRGGGRNEQFFGPGTRLTVL.

This clonotype was counted only a few times. The chain is built from TRBV24-1 and TRBJ2-1; 16 positions agree with TRBD2. This CDR3 has 18 amino acids. V lost 4 bases and J lost 5; bases outside the gene matches: 7. CDR1 is KGHDR, CDR2 SFDVKD, per germline. CDR3 in amino acids: CATSDSGLAGGSNNEQFF. CDR3 nucleotide sequence: TGTGCCACCAGTGACTCGGGACTAGCGGGGGGGTCTAACAATGAGCAGTTCTTC.

This clonotype has just one count. The CDR3 DNA reads as TGTGCCAGTAGTTTGGACAGGGACAACACTGAAGCTTTCTTT. Translation gives CASSLDRDNTEAFF. The chain employs TRBV19 and TRBJ1-1, with TRBD1 matching over 8 bases. V was pared by 5 bases and J by 2 bases, with 4 bases of the junction left unmatched. The germline gives CDR1 LNHDA, CDR2 SQIVND (reference sequence). This CDR3 is 14 amino acids long.

The genes are TRBV7-2 and TRBJ2-5; D remains ambiguous. The germline V gene encodes CDR1 SGHTA and CDR2 FQGNSA. Trimming took 1 base from V and 5 from J, leaving 14 bases between them. The CDR3 covers 15 residues. The CDR3 protein is CASSLVWAVEETQYF. The CDR3 coding sequence is TGTGCCAGCAGCTTAGTTTGGGCGGTGGAGGAGACCCAGTACTTC.

The rearrangement links TRBV7-6 to TRBJ1-1; D is possibly TRBD1 (5 bases). The CDR3 consists of 13 residues. The germline V gene encodes CDR1 SGHVS and CDR2 FNYEAQ. The V gene lost 3 bases and the J gene lost 3 bases, with 8 bases spanning the gap. The CDR3 sequence: CASSFAGYTEAFF. In DNA form, the CDR3 reads TGTGCCAGCAGCTTTGCAGGGTACACTGAAGCTTTCTTT.

This clonotype was seen repeatedly, ten times or more. The V gene is TRBV7-9, the J gene TRBJ2-5, with D unclear. Trimming pared 1 base from V and 5 bases from J, leaving 14 bases between. The germline V gene encodes CDR1 SEHNR and CDR2 FQNEAQ (reference sequence). CDR3 size: 15 residues. The CDR3 spells CASSLGPSFEETQYF. As DNA, the CDR3 is TGTGCCAGCAGCTTAGGACCCAGCTTCGAGGAGACCCAGTACTTC.

This rearrangement joins TRBV9 to TRBJ1-2; 8 positions agree with TRBD1. Germline trimming cut 0 bases from V and 3 bases from J; bases unmatched to any gene: 7. The CDR3 contains 16 residues. CDR1 and CDR2 from the germline V gene are SGDLS and YYNGEE. CDR3 sequence reads: CASSVDAQGAYYGYTF. For the CDR3, the DNA is TGTGCCAGCAGCGTAGACGCCCAGGGGGCTTACTATGGCTACACCTTC.

This clonotype was observed a few times. The J gene is TRBJ1-1, the V gene TRBV7-2; D gene ambiguous. The germline CDR1 and CDR2 sequences are SGHTA and FQGNSA. The CDR3 is made up of 13 amino acids. Trimming removed 5 bases from V and 1 base from J, with 8 bases in between. CDR3 coding DNA: TGTGCCAGCAGCCACGCGGAGAACACTGAAGCTTTCTTT. It encodes CASSHAENTEAFF.

The chain couples TRBV20-1 to TRBJ2-7; 11 bases are a match to TRBD1. Germline V lookup: CDR1 DFQATT, CDR2 SNEGSKA (reference sequence). The CDR3 spans 14 residues. Trimming removed 6 bases from V and 2 bases from J; junction bases left unmatched: 6. The CDR3 region has the DNA TGCAGTGCGACTAGGGACAGGGGGACCTACGAGCAGTACTTC. Its protein is CSATRDRGTYEQYF.

The rearrangement links TRBV4-3 to TRBJ1-1, with D possibly TRBD1 on 5 matching bases. Germline CDR1 is LGHNA and CDR2 is YSLEER. The V and J ends lost 3 bases and 0 bases respectively, with 14 bases between them. The CDR3 is 16 residues long. The DNA for the CDR3 is TGCGCCAGCAGCCAGGGGCTGGGGATCCTGAACACTGAAGCTTTCTTT. Its protein product is CASSQGLGILNTEAFF.

This clonotype was counted a few times. The gene calls are TRBV20-1 and TRBJ1-1; 7 bases match TRBD1. The junction had 2 bases not matched to a gene; V was cut back by 0 bases and J by 4 bases. Looked up from germline, CDR1 is DFQATT and CDR2 is SNEGSKA (reference sequence). CDR3 length: 13 amino acids. Written as DNA, the CDR3 is TGCAGTGCTAGAGATCAGGGGGGCACTGAAGCTTTCTTT. It translates to CSARDQGGTEAFF.

This clonotype turned up a few times. J is TRBJ1-4 and V is TRBV9; 7 bases agree with TRBD1. After removal of 3 bases from V and 3 bases from J, the junction contained 2 bases not matched to a gene. This CDR3 region has 14 residues. Germline CDR1 SGDLS, CDR2 YYNGEE. As DNA, the CDR3 is TGTGCCAGCAGCGGAGGGACAGCTAATGAAAAACTGTTTTTT. Translated: CASSGGTANEKLFF.

The CDR3, as DNA: TGTGCCAGCAGTTACGACAGGGGAGGAGCTGAAGCTTTCTTT. It codes for CASSYDRGGAEAFF. This chain connects TRBV6-5 to TRBJ1-1; 8 bases fit TRBD1. This CDR3 is built from 14 residues. Germline CDR1 reads MNHEY; CDR2 reads SVGAGI. The junction had 5 bases not matched to a gene; V was cut back by 2 bases and J by 6 bases.

V gene TRBV11-2 combines with J gene TRBJ2-1; tentatively, D is TRBD1 (5 bases). Germline CDR1 reads SGHAT; CDR2 reads FQNNGV. V was cut by 1 base and J by 2 bases, with 12 bases left in between. The CDR3 is 16 amino acids. The CDR3 here is CASSLGRQTAYNEQFF. The CDR3, as DNA: TGTGCCAGCAGCTTAGGGCGACAGACTGCCTACAATGAGCAGTTCTTC.

This clonotype was recorded at least ten times. The chain recombines TRBV6-6 with TRBJ2-5, with TRBD2 matching over 9 bases. Trimming at V came to 1 base and at J to 2 bases, leaving 11 bases not matched to a gene. This CDR3 contains 18 residues. Germline V lookup: CDR1 MNHNY, CDR2 SVGAGI (reference sequence). The CDR3 region is CASSYFRPAGGPQETQYF. The DNA of the CDR3 is TGTGCCAGCAGTTACTTCCGGCCAGCGGGGGGCCCTCAAGAGACCCAGTACTTC.